This TCR beta chain was captured by sequencing in a study of T cell responses to AZD1222 COVID-19 vaccine. Sequencing used immunoSEQ multiplex PCR; TCRdb keeps in-frame clones, though not all of them. The data contain roughly 100,000 clones, 84% of them singletons. The source of this sequence is an adult in good health. Specimen: peripheral blood, collected on day 0 of AZD1222 vaccination.

CDR3 coding DNA: TGTGCCAGCAGTAACGCAGGGGGTTCCCAGCATTTT. This codes for CASSNAGGSQHF. The chain uses TRBV6-5 and TRBJ1-5; 7 bases align to TRBD1. The CDR3 has 12 residues. After removal of 5 bases from V and 11 bases from J, the junction contained 6 bases not matched to a gene. The germline V gene encodes CDR1 MNHEY and CDR2 SVGAGI.